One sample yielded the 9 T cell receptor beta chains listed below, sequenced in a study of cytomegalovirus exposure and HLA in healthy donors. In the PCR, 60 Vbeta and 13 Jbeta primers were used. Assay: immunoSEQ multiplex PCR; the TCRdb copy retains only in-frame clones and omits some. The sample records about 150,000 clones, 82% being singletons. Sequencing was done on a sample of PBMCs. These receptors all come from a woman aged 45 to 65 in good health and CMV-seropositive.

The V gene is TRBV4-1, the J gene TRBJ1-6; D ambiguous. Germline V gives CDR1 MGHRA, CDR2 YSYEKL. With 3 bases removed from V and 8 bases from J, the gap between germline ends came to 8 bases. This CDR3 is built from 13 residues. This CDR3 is CASSQASYSPLHF. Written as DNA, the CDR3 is TGCGCCAGCAGCCAGGCAAGTTATTCACCCCTCCACTTT.

The CDR3 nucleotides are TGTGCCAGCGGCGGGATCCTCAATGAGCAGTTCTTC. It translates to CASGGILNEQFF. The chain carries TRBV6-6 and TRBJ2-1, with D possibly being TRBD2 (6 bases). V lost 8 bases and J lost 6, with 11 bases in between. The CDR3 spans 12 residues. Looked up from germline, CDR1 is MNHNY and CDR2 is SVGAGI (reference sequence).

CDR3 DNA: TGTGCCAGCAGCGTAGCTGGAGGGAACACTGAAGCTTTCTTT. Protein product: CASSVAGGNTEAFF. The chain recombines TRBV9 with TRBJ1-1; D is unresolved. Trimming took off 0 bases at V and 1 base at J, with 7 bases between the two ends. The germline CDR1 and CDR2 sequences are SGDLS and YYNGEE. The CDR3 loop spans 14 amino acids. Combining the CDR3 with reference TRBV9 and TRBJ1-1 gives the whole variable domain DSGVTQTPKHLITATGQRVTLRCSPRSGDLSVYWYQQSLDQGLQFLIQYYNGEERAKGNILERFSAQQFPDLHSELNLSSLELGDSALYFCASSVAGGNTEAFFGQGTRLTVV.

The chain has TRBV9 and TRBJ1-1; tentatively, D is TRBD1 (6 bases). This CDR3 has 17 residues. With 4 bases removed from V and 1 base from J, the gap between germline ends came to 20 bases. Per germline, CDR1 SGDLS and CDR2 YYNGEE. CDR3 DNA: TGTGCCAGCAGCCAATCCCCCCATGTACAGGGGAACACTGAAGCTTTCTTT. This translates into CASSQSPHVQGNTEAFF.

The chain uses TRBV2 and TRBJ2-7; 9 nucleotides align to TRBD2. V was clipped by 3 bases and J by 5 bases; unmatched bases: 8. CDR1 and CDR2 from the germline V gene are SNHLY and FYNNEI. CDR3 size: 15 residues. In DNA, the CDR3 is TGTGCCAGCAGTGACTGGGCGGGAGGGCTCGACGAGCAGTACTTC. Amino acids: CASSDWAGGLDEQYF.

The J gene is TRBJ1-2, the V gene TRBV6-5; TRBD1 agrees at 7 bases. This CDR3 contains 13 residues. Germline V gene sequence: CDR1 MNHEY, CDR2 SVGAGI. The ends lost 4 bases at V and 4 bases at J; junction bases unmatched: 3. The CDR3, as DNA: TGTGCCAGCAGTTTCCGGGACAGCTATGGCTACACCTTC. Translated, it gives CASSFRDSYGYTF.

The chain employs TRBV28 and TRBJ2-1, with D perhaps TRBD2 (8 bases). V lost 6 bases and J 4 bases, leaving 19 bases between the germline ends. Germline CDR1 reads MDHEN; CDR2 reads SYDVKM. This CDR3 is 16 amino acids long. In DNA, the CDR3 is TGTGCCAGCAGAGGGACAGCGGGAGTCTGGTACAATGAGCAGTTCTTC. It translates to CASRGTAGVWYNEQFF.

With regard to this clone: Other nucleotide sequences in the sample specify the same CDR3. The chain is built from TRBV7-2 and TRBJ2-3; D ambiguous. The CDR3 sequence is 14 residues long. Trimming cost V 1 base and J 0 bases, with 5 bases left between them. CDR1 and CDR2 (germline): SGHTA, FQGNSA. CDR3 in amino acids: CASSLGLSTDTQYF. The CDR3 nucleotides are TGTGCCAGCAGCTTAGGACTTAGCACAGATACGCAGTATTTT.

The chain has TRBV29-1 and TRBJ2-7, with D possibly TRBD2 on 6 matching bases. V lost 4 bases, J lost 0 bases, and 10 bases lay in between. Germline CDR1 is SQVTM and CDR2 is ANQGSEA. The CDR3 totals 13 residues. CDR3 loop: CSVAGGISYEQYF. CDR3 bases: TGCAGCGTTGCCGGAGGGATCTCCTACGAGCAGTACTTC.